This entry features one T cell receptor beta chain sequence. The data originate from a study of blood T cell repertoires in COVID-19. Study as a whole: Collection of acute and convalescent COVID-19 samples took place in the United States, Italy and Spain. PBMCs, B-cell-depleted T cells, or T cells provided the cDNA or gDNA that made up the material.

Only in-frame clones appear in the TCRdb table, and some are missing; sequencing was by immunoSEQ multiplex PCR. The data show over 95,000 clones, roughly 91% seen once. CDR3 length: 15 amino acids. V trimming: 0 bases; J trimming: 4 bases; junction bases outside the gene matches: 7. Per germline, CDR1 GTSNPN and CDR2 SVGIG (reference sequence). This receptor was identified in a human donor with acute or convalescent COVID-19. The donor label of this sample is uncertain. Source material: peripheral blood. This chain joins TRBV30 and TRBJ2-5; 8 bases are a match to TRBD1. For the CDR3, the DNA is TGTGCCTGGAGTGTAGGGCAGGGGGCGGGAGAGACCCAGTACTTC. Protein sequence: CAWSVGQGAGETQYF. Filled out from reference TRBV30 and TRBJ2-5, the complete variable domain reads SQTIHQWPATLVQPVGSPLSLECTVEGTSNPNLYWYRQAAGRGLQLLFYSVGIGQISSEVPQNLSASRPQDRQFILSSKKLLLSDSGFYLCAWSVGQGAGETQYFGPGTRLLVL.